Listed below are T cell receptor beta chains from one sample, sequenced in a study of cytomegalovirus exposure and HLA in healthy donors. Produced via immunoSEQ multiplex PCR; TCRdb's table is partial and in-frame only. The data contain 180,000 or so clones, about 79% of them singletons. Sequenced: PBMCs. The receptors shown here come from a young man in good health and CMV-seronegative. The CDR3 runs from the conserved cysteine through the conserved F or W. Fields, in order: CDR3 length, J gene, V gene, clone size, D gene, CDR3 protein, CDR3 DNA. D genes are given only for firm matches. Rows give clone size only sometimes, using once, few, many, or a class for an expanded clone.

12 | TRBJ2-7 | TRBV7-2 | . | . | CASSSLGYEQYF | TGTGCCAGCAGCTCCCTCGGCTACGAGCAGTACTTC
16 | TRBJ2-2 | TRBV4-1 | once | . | CASSQVTGFNTGELFF | TGCGCCAGCAGCCAAGTGACGGGGTTCAACACCGGGGAGCTGTTTTTT
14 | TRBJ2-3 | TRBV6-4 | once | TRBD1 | CASSDRGRTDTQYF | TGTGCCAGCAGCGACAGGGGTCGAACAGATACGCAGTATTTT
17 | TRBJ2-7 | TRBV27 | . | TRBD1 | CAIKASSGTGFWYEQYF | TGTGCCATTAAAGCCTCTTCCGGGACAGGCTTTTGGTACGAGCAGTACTTC
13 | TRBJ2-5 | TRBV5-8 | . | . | CASSTRWAETQYF | TGTGCCAGCAGCACCCGCTGGGCGGAGACCCAGTACTTC
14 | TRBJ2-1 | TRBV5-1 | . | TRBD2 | CASSLASGGAEQFF | TGCGCCAGCAGCTTGGCGAGCGGGGGAGCTGAGCAGTTCTTC
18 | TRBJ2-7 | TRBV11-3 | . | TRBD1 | CASSPPPNPGQGLNEQYF | TGTGCCAGCAGCCCGCCTCCGAATCCGGGACAGGGATTAAACGAGCAGTACTTC
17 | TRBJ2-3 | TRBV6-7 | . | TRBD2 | CASSLPRTSGSADTQYF | TGTGCCAGCAGCCTACCCCGGACTAGCGGGAGTGCAGATACGCAGTATTTT
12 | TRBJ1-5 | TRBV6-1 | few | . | CASSVNGQPQHF | TGTGCCAGCAGCGTAAACGGGCAGCCCCAGCATTTT
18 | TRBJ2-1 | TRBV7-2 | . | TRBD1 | CASSSGTGGGSSYNEQFF | TGTGCCAGCAGCTCCGGGACAGGGGGCGGGAGCTCCTACAATGAGCAGTTCTTC
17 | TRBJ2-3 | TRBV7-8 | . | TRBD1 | CASNTGTGGGRTDTQYF | TGTGCCAGTAACACCGGGACAGGGGGCGGCCGCACAGATACGCAGTATTTT
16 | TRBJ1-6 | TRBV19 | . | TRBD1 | CASSTATGGGDSPLHF | TGTGCCAGTAGTACCGCTACAGGGGGGGGTGATTCACCCCTCCACTTT
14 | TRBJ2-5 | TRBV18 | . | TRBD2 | CASSLMTSGETQYF | TGTGCCAGCTCGCTTATGACTAGCGGGGAAACCCAGTACTTC
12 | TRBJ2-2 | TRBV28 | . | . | CASSRDTGELFF | TGTGCCAGCAGTAGAGACACCGGGGAGCTGTTTTTT
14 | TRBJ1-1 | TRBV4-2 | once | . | CASHGEGLNTEAFF | TGTGCCAGCCATGGGGAGGGCCTGAACACTGAAGCTTTCTTT
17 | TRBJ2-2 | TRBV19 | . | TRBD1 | CASSILTGGLRTGELFF | TGTGCCAGTAGTATACTGACAGGGGGCCTTAGGACCGGGGAGCTGTTTTTT
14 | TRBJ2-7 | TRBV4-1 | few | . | CASSKSGTPYEQYF | TGCGCCAGCAGCAAATCCGGGACTCCATACGAGCAGTACTTC
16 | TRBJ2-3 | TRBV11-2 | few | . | CASSPTGEISTDTQYF | TGTGCCAGCAGCCCAACCGGGGAGATTAGCACAGATACGCAGTATTTT
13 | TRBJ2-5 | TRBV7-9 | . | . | CASSLEGGKTQYF | TGTGCCAGCAGCTTAGAAGGGGGAAAGACCCAGTACTTC
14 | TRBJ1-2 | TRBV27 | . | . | CASSLNPGVYGYTF | TGTGCCAGCAGTTTAAACCCAGGGGTTTATGGCTACACCTTC
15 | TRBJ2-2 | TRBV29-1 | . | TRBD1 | CSVTRGTGYDGELFF | TGCAGCGTTACTCGCGGGACAGGGTACGACGGGGAGCTGTTTTTT
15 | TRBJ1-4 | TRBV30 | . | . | CAWSVPAGLTEKLFF | TGTGCCTGGAGTGTACCGGCAGGGTTAACCGAAAAACTGTTTTTT
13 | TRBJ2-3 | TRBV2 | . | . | CASSEGVTDTQYF | TGTGCCAGCAGTGAAGGAGTTACAGATACGCAGTATTTT